This T cell receptor beta chain derives from a study of early T cells in non-severe SARS-CoV-2 infection. As for the study in general: Chains were unpaired, as sequencing was done on bulk RNA from unsorted whole blood.

This CDR3 spans 12 amino acids. V was clipped by 3 bases and J by 7 bases, with 10 bases between them. Germline V gene lookup returns CDR1 SQVTM and CDR2 ANQGSEA. Researchers attached unique molecular identifiers to individual cDNA molecules. TCRdb fed the 5' RACE reads into MiXCR, producing one record per CDR3 protein. The data show 75,000 to 100,000 distinct CDR3 sequences, approximately 15% seen once. This clonotype was seen only a few times. Its antigen is not identified. Study-level points and caveats: Matching against VDJdb likely underestimated virus-specific expansions, favoring anti-spike CD8.

The sequenced sample consisted of whole blood. The V gene is TRBV29-1, the J gene TRBJ2-1, with D perhaps matching TRBD2 (7 bases). This clonotype originated in an adult who was a healthcare worker with PCR-confirmed SARS-CoV-2 infection or an uninfected control (not recorded which). The CDR3 spells CSVDRGANEQFF. Here the CDR3 DNA reads TGCAGCGTTGATCGGGGGGCGAATGAGCAGTTCTTC.